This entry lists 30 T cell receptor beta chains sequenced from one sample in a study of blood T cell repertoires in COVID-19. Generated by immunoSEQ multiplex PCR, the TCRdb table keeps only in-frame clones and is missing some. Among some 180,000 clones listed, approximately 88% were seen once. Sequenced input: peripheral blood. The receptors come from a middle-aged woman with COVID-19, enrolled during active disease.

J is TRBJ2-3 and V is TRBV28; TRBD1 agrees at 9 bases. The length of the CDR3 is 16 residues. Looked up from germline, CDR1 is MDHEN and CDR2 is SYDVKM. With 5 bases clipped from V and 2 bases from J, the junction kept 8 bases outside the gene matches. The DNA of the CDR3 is TGTGCCAGCAGTGGGGGGGACAGGGTCATCACAGATACGCAGTATTTT. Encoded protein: CASSGGDRVITDTQYF.

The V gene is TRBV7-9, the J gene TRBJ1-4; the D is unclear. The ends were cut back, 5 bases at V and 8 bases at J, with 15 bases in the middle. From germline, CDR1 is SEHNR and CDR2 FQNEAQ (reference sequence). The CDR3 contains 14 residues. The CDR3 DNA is TGTGCCAGCAGCCCCACGGGAGGCAGGGAAAAACTGTTTTTT. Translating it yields CASSPTGGREKLFF.

CDR3 residues: CASHPIEGRTGNTIYF. The CDR3 DNA follows: TGTGCCAGCCATCCCATCGAGGGTAGGACTGGAAACACCATATATTTT. This sequence joins TRBV21-1 and TRBJ1-3. TRBV21-1 represents a pseudogene. The CDR3 is 16 amino acids.

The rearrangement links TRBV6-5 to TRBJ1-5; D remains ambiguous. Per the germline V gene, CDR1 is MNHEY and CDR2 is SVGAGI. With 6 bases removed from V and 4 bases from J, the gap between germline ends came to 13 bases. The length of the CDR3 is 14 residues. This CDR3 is CASRRRQRNQPQHF. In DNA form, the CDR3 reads TGTGCCAGCAGGAGACGGCAGCGAAATCAGCCCCAGCATTTT.

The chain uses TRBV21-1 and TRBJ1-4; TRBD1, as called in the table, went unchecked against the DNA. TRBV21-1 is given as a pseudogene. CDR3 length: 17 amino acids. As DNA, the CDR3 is TGTGCCAGCAGCAGTTCGAGGACAGGGGTATTTTCGGAAAAACTGTTTTTT. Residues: CASSSSRTGVFSEKLFF.

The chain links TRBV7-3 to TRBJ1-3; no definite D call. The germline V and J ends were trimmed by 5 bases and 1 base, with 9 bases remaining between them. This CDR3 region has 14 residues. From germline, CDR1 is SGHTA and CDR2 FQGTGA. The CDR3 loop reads CASSPPGSGNTIYF. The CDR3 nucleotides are TGTGCCAGCAGCCCCCCCGGGTCTGGAAACACCATATATTTT.

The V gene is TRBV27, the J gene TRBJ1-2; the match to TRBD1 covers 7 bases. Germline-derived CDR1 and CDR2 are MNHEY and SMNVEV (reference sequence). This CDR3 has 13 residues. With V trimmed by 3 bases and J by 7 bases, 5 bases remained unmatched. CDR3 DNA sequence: TGTGCCAGCAGTTTCGACAGGGTGTTTGGCTACACCTTC. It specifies CASSFDRVFGYTF.

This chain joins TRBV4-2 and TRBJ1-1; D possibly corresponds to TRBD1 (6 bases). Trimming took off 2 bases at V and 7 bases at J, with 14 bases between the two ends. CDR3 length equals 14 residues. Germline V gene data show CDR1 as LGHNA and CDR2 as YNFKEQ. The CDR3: CASSQTGQENEAFF. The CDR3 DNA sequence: TGTGCCAGCAGCCAAACAGGGCAGGAGAATGAAGCTTTCTTT.

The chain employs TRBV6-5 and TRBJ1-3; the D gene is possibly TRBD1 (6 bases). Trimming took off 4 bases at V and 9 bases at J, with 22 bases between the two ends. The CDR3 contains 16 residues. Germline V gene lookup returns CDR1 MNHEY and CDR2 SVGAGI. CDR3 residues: CASSSPTGAFEGTIYF. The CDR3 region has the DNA TGTGCCAGCAGTTCCCCGACAGGCGCCTTTGAGGGCACCATATATTTT.

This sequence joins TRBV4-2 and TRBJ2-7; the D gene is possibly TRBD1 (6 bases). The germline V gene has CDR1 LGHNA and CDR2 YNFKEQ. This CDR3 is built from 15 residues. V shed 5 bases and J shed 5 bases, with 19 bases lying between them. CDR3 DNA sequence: TGTGCCAGCAGCACCCGACAGGATATCCTTCACGAGCAGTACTTC. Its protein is CASSTRQDILHEQYF.

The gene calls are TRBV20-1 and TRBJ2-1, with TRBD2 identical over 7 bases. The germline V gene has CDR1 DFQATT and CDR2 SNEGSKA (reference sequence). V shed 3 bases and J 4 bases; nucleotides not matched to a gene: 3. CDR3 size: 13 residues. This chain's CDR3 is CSASPSGYNEQFF. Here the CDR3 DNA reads TGCAGTGCTAGTCCTAGCGGTTACAATGAGCAGTTCTTC.

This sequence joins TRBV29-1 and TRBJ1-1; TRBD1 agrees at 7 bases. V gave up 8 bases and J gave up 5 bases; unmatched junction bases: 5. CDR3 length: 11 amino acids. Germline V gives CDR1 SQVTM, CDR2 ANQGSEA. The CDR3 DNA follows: TGCAGCTCTCGGACAGGTACTGAAGCTTTCTTT. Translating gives CSSRTGTEAFF.

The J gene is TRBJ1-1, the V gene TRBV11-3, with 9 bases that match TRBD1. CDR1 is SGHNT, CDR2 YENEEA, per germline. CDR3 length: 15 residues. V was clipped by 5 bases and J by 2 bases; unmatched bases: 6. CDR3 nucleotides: TGTGCCAGCAGCACGGGACAGGGTGGTAACACTGAAGCTTTCTTT. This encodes CASSTGQGGNTEAFF.

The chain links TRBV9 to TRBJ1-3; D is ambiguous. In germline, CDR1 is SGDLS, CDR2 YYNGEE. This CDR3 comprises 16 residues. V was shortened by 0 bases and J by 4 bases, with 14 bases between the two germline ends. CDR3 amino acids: CASSVGAGTRGNTIYF. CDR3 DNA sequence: TGTGCCAGCAGCGTAGGGGCCGGCACTCGGGGAAACACCATATATTTT.

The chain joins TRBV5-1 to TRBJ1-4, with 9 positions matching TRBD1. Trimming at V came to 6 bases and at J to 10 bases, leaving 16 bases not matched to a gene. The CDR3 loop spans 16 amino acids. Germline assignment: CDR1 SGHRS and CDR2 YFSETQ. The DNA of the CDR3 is TGCGCCAGCACCCGCGGGACTGGGACAGGGCCTGCAAAACTGTTTTTT. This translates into CASTRGTGTGPAKLFF.

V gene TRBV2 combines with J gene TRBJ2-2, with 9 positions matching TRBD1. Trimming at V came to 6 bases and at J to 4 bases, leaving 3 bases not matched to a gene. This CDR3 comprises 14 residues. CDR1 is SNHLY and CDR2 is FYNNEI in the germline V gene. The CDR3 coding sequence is TGTGCCAGCAGAAAGACAGGGGGCACCGGGGAGCTGTTTTTT. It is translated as CASRKTGGTGELFF. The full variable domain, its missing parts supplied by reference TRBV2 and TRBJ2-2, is EPEVTQTPSHQVTQMGQEVILRCVPISNHLYFYWYRQILGQKVEFLVSFYNNEISEKSEIFDDQFSVERPDGSNFTLKIRSTKLEDSAMYFCASRKTGGTGELFFGEGSRLTVL.

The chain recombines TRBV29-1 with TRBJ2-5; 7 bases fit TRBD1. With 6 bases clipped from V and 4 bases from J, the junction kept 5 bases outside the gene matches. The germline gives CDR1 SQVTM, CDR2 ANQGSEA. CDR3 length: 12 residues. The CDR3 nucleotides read TGCAGCGTCTTGACAGGGAGAGAGACCCAGTACTTC. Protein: CSVLTGRETQYF.

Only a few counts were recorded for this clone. CDR3 region: CASSHGRAEAFF. The CDR3 DNA reads TGTGCCAGCAGCCATGGGCGTGCTGAAGCTTTCTTT. This chain connects TRBV12-3 or TRBV12-4 to TRBJ1-1; D not certain. V was trimmed by 6 bases and J by 6 bases, leaving 11 bases between them. The length of the CDR3 is 12 residues.

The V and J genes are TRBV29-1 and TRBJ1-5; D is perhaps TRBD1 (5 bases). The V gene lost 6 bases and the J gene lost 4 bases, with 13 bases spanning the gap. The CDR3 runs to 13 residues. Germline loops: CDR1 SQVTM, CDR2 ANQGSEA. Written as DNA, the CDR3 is TGCAGCGTACACGGGGGGGGGAATCAGCCCCAGCATTTT. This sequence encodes CSVHGGGNQPQHF.

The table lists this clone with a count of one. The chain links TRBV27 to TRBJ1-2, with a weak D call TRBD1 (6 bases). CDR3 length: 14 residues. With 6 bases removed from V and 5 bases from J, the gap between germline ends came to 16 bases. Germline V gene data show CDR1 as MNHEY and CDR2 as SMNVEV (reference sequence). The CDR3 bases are TGTGCCAGCAGAGGGGACACGCCGTCTTATGGCTACACCTTC. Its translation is CASRGDTPSYGYTF.

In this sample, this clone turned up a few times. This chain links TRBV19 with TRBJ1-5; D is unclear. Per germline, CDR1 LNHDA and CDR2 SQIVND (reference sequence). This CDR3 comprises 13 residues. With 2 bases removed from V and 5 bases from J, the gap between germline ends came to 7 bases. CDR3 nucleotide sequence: TGTGCCAGTAGTATACGGGTTTATCAGCCCCAGCATTTT. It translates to CASSIRVYQPQHF.

CDR3 sequence: CASSHRLQLLYGYTF. Written as DNA, the CDR3 is TGTGCCAGCAGCCATAGGTTACAGCTTCTCTATGGCTACACCTTC. The chain links TRBV5-4 to TRBJ1-2; no clear D. V shed 4 bases and J shed 4 bases, with 17 bases lying between them. Germline V gene sequence: CDR1 SGHNT, CDR2 YYREEE (reference sequence). The CDR3 has 15 amino acids.

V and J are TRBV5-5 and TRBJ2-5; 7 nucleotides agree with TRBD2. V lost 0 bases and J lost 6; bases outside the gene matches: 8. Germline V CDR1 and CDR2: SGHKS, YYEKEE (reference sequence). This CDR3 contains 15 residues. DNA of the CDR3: TGTGCCAGCAGCTTGGGAGGGGAGGGTGAACAGACCCAGTACTTC. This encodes CASSLGGEGEQTQYF.

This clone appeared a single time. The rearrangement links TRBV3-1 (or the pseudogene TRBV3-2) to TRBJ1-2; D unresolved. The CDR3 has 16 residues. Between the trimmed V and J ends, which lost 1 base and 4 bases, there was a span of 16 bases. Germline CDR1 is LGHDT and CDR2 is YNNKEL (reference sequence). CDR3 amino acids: CASSQVRGREGYGYTF. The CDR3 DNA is TGTGCCAGCAGCCAAGTTAGAGGAAGGGAGGGCTATGGCTACACCTTC.

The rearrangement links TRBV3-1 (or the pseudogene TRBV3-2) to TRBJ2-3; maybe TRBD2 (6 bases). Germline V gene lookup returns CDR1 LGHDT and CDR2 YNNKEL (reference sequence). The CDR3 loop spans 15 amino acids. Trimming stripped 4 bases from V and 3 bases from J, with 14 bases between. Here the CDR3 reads CASSLYVADTDTQYF. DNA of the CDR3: TGTGCCAGCAGCCTCTATGTAGCGGATACAGATACGCAGTATTTT.

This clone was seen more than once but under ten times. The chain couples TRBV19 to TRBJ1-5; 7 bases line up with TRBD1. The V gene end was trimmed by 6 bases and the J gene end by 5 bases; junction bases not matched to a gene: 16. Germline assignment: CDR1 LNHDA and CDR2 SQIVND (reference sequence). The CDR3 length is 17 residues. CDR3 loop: CASSNPRDSGRHQPQHF. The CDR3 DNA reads TGTGCCAGTAGCAACCCCCGGGACAGCGGCAGGCATCAGCCCCAGCATTTT.

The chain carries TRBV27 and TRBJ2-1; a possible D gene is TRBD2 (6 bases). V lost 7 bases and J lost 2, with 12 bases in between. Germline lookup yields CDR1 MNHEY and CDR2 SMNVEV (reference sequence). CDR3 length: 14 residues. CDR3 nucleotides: TGTGCCAGCACCACTAGCATAGCCTACAATGAGCAGTTCTTC. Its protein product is CASTTSIAYNEQFF.

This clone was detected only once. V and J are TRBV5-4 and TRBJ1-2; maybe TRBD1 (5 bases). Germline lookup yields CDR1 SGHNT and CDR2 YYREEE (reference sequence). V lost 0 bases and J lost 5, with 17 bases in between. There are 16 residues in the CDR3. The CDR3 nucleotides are TGTGCCAGCAGCTTGGAGGCAGGGAGGGCGGGTTATGGCTACACCTTC. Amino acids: CASSLEAGRAGYGYTF. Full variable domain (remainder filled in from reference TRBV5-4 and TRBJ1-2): ETGVTQSPTHLIKTRGQQVTLRCSSQSGHNTVSWYQQALGQGPQFIFQYYREEENGRGNFPPRFSGLQFPNYSSELNVNALELDDSALYLCASSLEAGRAGYGYTFGSGTRLTVV.

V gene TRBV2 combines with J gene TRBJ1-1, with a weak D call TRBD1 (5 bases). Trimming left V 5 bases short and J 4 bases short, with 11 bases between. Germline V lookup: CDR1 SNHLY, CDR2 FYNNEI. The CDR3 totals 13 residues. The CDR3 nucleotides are TGTGCCAGCAGTTTGGACGGGGGCACTGAAGCTTTCTTT. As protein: CASSLDGGTEAFF.

The CDR3 sequence: CASSDGQGAGSTEAFF. CDR3 bases: TGCGCCAGCAGTGATGGACAGGGGGCTGGAAGCACTGAAGCTTTCTTT. The chain has TRBV10-2 and TRBJ1-1; 11 bases fit TRBD1. Germline V gene data show CDR1 as WSHSY and CDR2 as SAAADI. The J segment lost 4 bases and the V segment lost 3 bases, leaving 7 bases of the junction unmatched. This CDR3 has 16 residues.